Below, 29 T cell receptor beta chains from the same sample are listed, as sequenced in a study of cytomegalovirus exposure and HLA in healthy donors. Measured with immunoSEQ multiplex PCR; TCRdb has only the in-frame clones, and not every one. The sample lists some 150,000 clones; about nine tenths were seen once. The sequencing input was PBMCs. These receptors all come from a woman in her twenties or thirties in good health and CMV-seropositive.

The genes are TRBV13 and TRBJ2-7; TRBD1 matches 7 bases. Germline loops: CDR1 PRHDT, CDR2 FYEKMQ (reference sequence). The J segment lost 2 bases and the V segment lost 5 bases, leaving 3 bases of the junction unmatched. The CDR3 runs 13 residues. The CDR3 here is CASSHGQAYEQYF. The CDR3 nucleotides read TGTGCCAGCAGCCACGGACAGGCCTACGAGCAGTACTTC. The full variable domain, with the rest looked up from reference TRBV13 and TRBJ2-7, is AAGVIQSPRHLIKEKRETATLKCYPIPRHDTVYWYQQGPGQDPQFLISFYEKMQSDKGSIPDRFSAQQFSDYHSELNMSSLELGDSALYFCASSHGQAYEQYFGPGTRLTVT.

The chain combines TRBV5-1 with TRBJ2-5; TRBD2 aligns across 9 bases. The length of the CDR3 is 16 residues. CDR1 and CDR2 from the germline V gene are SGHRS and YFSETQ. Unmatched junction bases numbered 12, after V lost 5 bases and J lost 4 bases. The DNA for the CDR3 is TGCGCCAGCAGTCTTCTAGCGGGATCCCCCCCAGAGACCCAGTACTTC. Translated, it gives CASSLLAGSPPETQYF.

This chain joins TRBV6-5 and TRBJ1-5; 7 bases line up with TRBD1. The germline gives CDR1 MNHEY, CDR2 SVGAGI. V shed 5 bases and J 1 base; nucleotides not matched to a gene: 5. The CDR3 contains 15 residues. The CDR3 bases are TGTGCCAGCAGTGGCGACAGGGTGAGCAATCAGCCCCAGCATTTT. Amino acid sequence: CASSGDRVSNQPQHF.

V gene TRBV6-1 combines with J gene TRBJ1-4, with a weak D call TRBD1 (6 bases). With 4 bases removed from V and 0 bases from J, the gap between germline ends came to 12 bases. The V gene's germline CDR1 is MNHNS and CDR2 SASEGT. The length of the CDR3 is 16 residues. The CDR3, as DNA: TGTGCCAGCAGTGGCCTGAGACAGGCAACTAATGAAAAACTGTTTTTT. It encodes CASSGLRQATNEKLFF.

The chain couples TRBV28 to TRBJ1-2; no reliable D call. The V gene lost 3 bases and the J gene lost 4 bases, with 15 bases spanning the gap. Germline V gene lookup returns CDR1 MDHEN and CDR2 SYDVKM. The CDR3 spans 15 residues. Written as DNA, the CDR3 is TGTGCCAGCAGTTTGCCGTCCCGGGATATCTATGGCTACACCTTC. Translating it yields CASSLPSRDIYGYTF.

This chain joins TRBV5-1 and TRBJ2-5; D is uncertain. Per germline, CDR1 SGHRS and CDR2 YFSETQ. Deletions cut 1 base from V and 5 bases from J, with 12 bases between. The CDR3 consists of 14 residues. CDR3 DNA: TGCGCCAGCAGCTTGAATTCTCGCGCCGAGACCCAGTACTTC. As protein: CASSLNSRAETQYF.

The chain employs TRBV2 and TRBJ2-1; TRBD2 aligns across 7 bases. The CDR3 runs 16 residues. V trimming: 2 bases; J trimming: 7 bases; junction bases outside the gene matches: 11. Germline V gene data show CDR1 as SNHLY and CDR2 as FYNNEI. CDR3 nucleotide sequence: TGTGCCAGCAGTGAACGGCTAGCGGCGGCGAAGAATGAGCAGTTCTTC. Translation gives CASSERLAAAKNEQFF. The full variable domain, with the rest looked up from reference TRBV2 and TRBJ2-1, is EPEVTQTPSHQVTQMGQEVILRCVPISNHLYFYWYRQILGQKVEFLVSFYNNEISEKSEIFDDQFSVERPDGSNFTLKIRSTKLEDSAMYFCASSERLAAAKNEQFFGPGTRLTVL.

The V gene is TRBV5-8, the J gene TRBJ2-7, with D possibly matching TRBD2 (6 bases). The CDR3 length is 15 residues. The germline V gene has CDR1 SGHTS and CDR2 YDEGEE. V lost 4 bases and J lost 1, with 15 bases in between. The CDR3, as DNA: TGTGCCAGCAGCCATCACGGGCGGGGTTCCTACGAGCAGTACTTC. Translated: CASSHHGRGSYEQYF.

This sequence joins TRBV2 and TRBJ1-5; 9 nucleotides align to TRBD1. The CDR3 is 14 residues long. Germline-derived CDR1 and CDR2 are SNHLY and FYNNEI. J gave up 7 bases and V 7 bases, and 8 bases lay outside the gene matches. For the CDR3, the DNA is TGTGCCAGCACTCTACAGGGGGCTGGGCAGCCCCAGCATTTT. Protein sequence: CASTLQGAGQPQHF. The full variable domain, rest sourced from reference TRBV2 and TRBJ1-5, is EPEVTQTPSHQVTQMGQEVILRCVPISNHLYFYWYRQILGQKVEFLVSFYNNEISEKSEIFDDQFSVERPDGSNFTLKIRSTKLEDSAMYFCASTLQGAGQPQHFGDGTRLSIL.

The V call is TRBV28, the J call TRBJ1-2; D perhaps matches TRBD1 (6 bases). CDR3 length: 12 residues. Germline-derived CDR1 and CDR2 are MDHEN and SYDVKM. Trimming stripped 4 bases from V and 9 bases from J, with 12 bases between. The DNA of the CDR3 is TGTGCCAGCAGTTCCCACAGGGCGAGCTACACCTTC. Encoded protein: CASSSHRASYTF.

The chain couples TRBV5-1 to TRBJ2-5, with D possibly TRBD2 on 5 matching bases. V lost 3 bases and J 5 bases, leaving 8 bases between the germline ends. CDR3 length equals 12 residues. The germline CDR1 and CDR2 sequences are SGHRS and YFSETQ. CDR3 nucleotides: TGCGCCAGCAGCTCGGGGTGGGAGACCCAGTACTTC. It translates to CASSSGWETQYF. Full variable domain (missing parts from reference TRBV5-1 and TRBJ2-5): KAGVTQTPRYLIKTRGQQVTLSCSPISGHRSVSWYQQTPGQGLQFLFEYFSETQRNKGNFPGRFSGRQFSNSRSEMNVSTLELGDSALYLCASSSGWETQYFGPGTRLLVL.

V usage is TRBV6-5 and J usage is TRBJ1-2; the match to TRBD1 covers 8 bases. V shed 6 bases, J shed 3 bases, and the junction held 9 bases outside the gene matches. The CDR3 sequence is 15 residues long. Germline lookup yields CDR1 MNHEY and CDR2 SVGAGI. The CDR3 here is CASSPDRGYHYGYTF. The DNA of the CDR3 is TGTGCCAGCAGCCCCGACAGGGGATACCACTATGGCTACACCTTC.

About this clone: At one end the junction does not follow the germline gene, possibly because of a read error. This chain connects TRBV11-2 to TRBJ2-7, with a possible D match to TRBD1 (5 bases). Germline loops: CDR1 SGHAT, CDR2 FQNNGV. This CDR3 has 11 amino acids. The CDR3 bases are TGTGCCAGCAGCTTACTGACAGACTTGAACTTC. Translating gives CASSLLTDLNF.

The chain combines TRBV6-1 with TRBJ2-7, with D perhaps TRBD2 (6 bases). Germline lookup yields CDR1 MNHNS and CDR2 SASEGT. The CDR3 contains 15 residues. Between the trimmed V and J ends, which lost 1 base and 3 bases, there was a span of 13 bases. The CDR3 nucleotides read TGTGCCAGCAGTGAAGGGCGGGGCTTCCGCTACGAGCAGTACTTC. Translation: CASSEGRGFRYEQYF.

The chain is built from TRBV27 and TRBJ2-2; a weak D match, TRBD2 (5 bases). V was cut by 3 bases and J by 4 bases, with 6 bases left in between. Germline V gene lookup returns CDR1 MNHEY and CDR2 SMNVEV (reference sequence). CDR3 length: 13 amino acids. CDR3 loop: CASSFGSTGELFF. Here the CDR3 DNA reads TGTGCCAGCAGTTTTGGGAGCACCGGGGAGCTGTTTTTT.

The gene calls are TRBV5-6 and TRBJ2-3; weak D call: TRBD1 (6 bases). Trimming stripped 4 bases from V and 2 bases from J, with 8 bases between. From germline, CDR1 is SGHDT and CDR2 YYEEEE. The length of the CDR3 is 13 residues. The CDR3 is CASSRDNTDTQYF. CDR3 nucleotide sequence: TGTGCCAGCAGCCGGGACAACACAGATACGCAGTATTTT.

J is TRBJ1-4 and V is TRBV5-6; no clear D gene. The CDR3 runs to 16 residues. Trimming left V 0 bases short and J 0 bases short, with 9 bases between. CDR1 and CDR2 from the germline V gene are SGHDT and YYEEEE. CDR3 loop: CASSLGATATNEKLFF. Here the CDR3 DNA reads TGTGCCAGCAGCTTGGGGGCAACTGCAACTAATGAAAAACTGTTTTTT.

The chain's CDR3 is CASSHPGTVNTGELFF. The DNA for the CDR3 is TGCGCCAGCAGCCACCCCGGGACAGTTAACACCGGGGAGCTGTTTTTT. This chain connects TRBV4-1 to TRBJ2-2, with 7 bases aligning to TRBD1. Germline V gene sequence: CDR1 MGHRA, CDR2 YSYEKL. The ends lost 3 bases at V and 2 bases at J; junction bases unmatched: 6. This CDR3 comprises 16 residues.

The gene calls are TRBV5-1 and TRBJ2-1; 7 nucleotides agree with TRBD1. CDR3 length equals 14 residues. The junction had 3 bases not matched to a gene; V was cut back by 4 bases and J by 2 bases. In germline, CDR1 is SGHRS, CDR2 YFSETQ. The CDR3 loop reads CASSLGTAYNEQFF. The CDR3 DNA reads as TGCGCCAGCAGCCTAGGGACAGCCTACAATGAGCAGTTCTTC.

CDR3 amino acids: CASSLERITDTQYF. For the CDR3, the DNA is TGCGCCAGCAGCTTGGAGCGGATCACAGATACGCAGTATTTT. The genes are TRBV5-1 and TRBJ2-3; possibly TRBD2 for D (5 bases). The CDR3 spans 14 residues. CDR1 SGHRS and CDR2 YFSETQ come from the germline V gene. Trimming shortened V by 0 bases and J by 2 bases, and 7 bases separated the two germline ends.

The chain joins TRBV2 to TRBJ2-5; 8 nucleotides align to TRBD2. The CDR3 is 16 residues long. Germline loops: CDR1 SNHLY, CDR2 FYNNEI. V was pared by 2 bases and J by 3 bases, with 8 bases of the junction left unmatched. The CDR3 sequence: CASSEWATGGEETQYF. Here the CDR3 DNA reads TGTGCCAGCAGTGAATGGGCGACGGGGGGGGAAGAGACCCAGTACTTC.

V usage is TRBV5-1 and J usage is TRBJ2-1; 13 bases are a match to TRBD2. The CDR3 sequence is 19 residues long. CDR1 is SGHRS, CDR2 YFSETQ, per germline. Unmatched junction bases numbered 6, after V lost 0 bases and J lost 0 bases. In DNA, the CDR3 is TGCGCCAGCAGCTTGGTAGTGACTAGCGGGGGGCTCTCCTACAATGAGCAGTTCTTC. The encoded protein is CASSLVVTSGGLSYNEQFF.

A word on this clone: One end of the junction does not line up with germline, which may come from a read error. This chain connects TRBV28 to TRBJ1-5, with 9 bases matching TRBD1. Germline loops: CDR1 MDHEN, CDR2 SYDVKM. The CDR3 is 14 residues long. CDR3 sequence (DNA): TGTGCCAGCAGTCTATGGACAGGGGATCAGCCCCAGCATTTT. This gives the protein CASSLWTGDQPQHF.

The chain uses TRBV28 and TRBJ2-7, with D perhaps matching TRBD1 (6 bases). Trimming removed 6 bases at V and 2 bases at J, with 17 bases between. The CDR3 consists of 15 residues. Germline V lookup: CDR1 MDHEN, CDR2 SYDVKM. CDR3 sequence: CASRDHLTGTYEQYF. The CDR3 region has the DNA TGTGCCAGCAGGGACCATCTGACAGGTACCTACGAGCAGTACTTC.

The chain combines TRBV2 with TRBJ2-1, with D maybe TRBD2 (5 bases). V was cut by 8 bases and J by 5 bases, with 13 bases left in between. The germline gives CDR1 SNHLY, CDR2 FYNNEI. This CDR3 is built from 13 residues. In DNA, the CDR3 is TGTGCCAGCTCTCGGGGAATGGACAATGAGCAGTTCTTC. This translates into CASSRGMDNEQFF.

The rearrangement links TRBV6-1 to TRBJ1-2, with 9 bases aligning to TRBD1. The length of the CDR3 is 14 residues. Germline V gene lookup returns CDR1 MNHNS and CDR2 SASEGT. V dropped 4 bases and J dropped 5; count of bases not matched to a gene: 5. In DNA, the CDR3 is TGTGCCAGCAGTGCGGGGACAGGGTCTTATGGCTACACCTTC. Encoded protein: CASSAGTGSYGYTF.

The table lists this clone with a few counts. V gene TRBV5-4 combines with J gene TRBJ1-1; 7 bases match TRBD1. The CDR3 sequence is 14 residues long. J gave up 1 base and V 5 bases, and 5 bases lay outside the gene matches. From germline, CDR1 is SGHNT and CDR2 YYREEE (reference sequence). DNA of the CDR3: TGTGCCAGCAGTAAGGGGACAGCGAACACTGAAGCTTTCTTT. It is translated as CASSKGTANTEAFF.

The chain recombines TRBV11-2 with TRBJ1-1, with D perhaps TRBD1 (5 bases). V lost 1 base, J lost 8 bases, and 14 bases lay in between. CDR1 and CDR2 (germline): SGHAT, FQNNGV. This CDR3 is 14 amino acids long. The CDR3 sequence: CASSLGYGAPEAFF. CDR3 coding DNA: TGTGCCAGCAGCTTAGGTTATGGGGCTCCAGAAGCTTTCTTT.

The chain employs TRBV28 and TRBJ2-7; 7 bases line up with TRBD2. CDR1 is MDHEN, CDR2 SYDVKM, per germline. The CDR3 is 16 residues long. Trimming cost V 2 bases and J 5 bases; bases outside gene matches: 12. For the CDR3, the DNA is TGTGCCAGCAGTTTAAGAGGTCCGACTAGCCGTGACGAGCAGTACTTC. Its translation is CASSLRGPTSRDEQYF.